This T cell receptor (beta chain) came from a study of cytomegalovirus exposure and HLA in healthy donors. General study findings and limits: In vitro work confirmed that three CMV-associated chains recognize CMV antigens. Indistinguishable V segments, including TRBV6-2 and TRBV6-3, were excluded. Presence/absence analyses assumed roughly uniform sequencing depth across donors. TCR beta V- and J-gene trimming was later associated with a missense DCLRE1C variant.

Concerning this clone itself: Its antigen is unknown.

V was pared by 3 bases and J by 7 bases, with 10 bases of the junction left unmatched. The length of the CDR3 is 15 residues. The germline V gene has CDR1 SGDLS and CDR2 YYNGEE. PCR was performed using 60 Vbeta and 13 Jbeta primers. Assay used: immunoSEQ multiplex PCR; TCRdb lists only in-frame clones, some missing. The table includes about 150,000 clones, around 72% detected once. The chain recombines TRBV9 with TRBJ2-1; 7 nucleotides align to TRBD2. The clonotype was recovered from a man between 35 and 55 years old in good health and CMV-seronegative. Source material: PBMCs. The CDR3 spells CASSDKTGGRNEQFF. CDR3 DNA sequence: TGTGCCAGCAGCGACAAGACGGGGGGTAGGAATGAGCAGTTCTTC.